These 2 T cell receptor beta chains were all obtained from the same sample, sequenced in a study of radiation and T cells in renal cell carcinoma. Time point of the sample: baseline pretreatment blood. Regarding treatment: 15 Gy SBRT to primary tumor, nephrectomy 4 weeks later. Clones were sequenced by immunoSEQ multiplex PCR, and TCRdb holds only the in-frame ones, with some missing. This sample has some 110,000 clones, with roughly 80% found just once. The starting material was blood, obtained from a patient whose treatment included radiotherapy and nephrectomy. These receptors all stem from a woman aged 55-70 years with renal cell carcinoma.

Points on this clone: Germline is not matched at one junction end, which may reflect a read error. The V gene is TRBV9, the J gene TRBJ2-2; 11 bases are shared with TRBD1. The germline V gene encodes CDR1 SGDLS and CDR2 YYNGEE. This CDR3 has 16 amino acids. CDR3 loop: CANSQTGTGGTGELFF. CDR3 DNA: TGTGCCAACAGCCAGACTGGGACAGGGGGCACCGGGGAGCTGTTTTTT.

The CDR3 DNA follows: TGTGCCACCAAGGGGGGCGCAGGTTCACCCCTCCACTTT. Translation gives CATKGGAGSPLHF. The V call is TRBV19, the J call TRBJ1-6; D might be TRBD1 (6 bases). The CDR3 is 13 amino acids. Per germline, CDR1 LNHDA and CDR2 SQIVND (reference sequence). V was cut by 10 bases and J by 9 bases, with 16 bases left in between.